The 20 T cell receptor beta chains in this list originate from one sample, sequenced in a study of blood T cell repertoires in COVID-19. Method: immunoSEQ multiplex PCR; TCRdb's copy keeps in-frame clones and lacks some. Of approximately 180,000 clones in the sample, 80% to 90% are singletons; the top ten hold roughly 3%. Sequencing used peripheral blood. The receptors were sampled from a man in his 60s with acute or convalescent COVID-19.

This chain uses TRBV6-6 with TRBJ2-1, with 8 bases identical to TRBD2. The CDR3 spans 15 residues. Germline trimming cut 3 bases from V and 9 bases from J; bases unmatched to any gene: 10. Germline V gene lookup returns CDR1 MNHNY and CDR2 SVGAGI (reference sequence). CDR3 region: CASSYQPGGPAEQFF. The CDR3 bases are TGTGCCAGCAGTTATCAACCGGGAGGGCCTGCTGAGCAGTTCTTC.

This chain uses TRBV27 with TRBJ2-7; D unclear. The CDR3 covers 11 residues. Per germline, CDR1 MNHEY and CDR2 SMNVEV (reference sequence). V gave up 11 bases and J gave up 1 base, with 9 bases separating them. In nucleotides, the CDR3 is TGTGCCGCAGCGACTTCCTACGAGCAGTACTTC. Residues: CAAATSYEQYF.

This chain uses TRBV6-2 or TRBV6-3 with TRBJ2-7; 7 nucleotides line up with TRBD2. The J segment lost 2 bases and the V segment lost 5 bases, leaving 6 bases of the junction unmatched. The CDR3 runs to 14 residues. CDR1 and CDR2 from the germline V gene are MNHEY and SVGEGT. The CDR3 reads CASSPQRETYEQYF. CDR3 nucleotides: TGTGCCAGCAGTCCCCAGCGGGAAACCTACGAGCAGTACTTC.

J is TRBJ1-3 and V is TRBV29-1, with 7 bases lining up with TRBD1. This CDR3 spans 14 amino acids. The ends lost 4 bases at V and 2 bases at J; junction bases unmatched: 5. Germline V lookup: CDR1 SQVTM, CDR2 ANQGSEA. The CDR3 reads CSVVEGAAGNTIYF. CDR3 DNA: TGCAGCGTTGTTGAGGGGGCGGCTGGAAACACCATATATTTT.

The genes are TRBV5-4 and TRBJ2-7; 10 bases agree with TRBD1. The length of the CDR3 is 14 residues. With 0 bases clipped from V and 7 bases from J, the junction kept 4 bases outside the gene matches. CDR1 is SGHNT and CDR2 is YYREEE in the germline V gene (reference sequence). CDR3 DNA: TGTGCCAGCAGCTTGGAAGGACAGGGGGGTGAGCAGTACTTC. Translated: CASSLEGQGGEQYF.

The chain uses TRBV6-2 or TRBV6-3 and TRBJ1-5, with 7 nucleotides matching TRBD1. V lost 2 bases and J lost 4; bases outside the gene matches: 8. Per the germline V gene, CDR1 is MNHEY and CDR2 is SVGEGT. The CDR3 covers 16 residues. This CDR3 is CASSYRQGVPNQPQHF. For the CDR3, the DNA is TGTGCCAGCAGTTACCGCCAGGGGGTTCCTAATCAGCCCCAGCATTTT.

The chain uses TRBV19 and TRBJ1-5; 7 bases agree with TRBD1. This CDR3 has 14 residues. Germline CDR1 LNHDA, CDR2 SQIVND (reference sequence). J lost 9 bases, V lost 5 bases, and 10 bases had no gene match. In DNA form, the CDR3 reads TGTGCCAGTAGTCCGACAGGGTCTCGGGGGCCCCAGCATTTT. Its translation is CASSPTGSRGPQHF.

V gene TRBV4-1 combines with J gene TRBJ2-7; 7 positions match TRBD2. After removal of 4 bases from V and 2 bases from J, the junction contained 5 bases not matched to a gene. The CDR3 consists of 14 residues. Germline values: CDR1 MGHRA, CDR2 YSYEKL. The CDR3 region is CASSPTSPPYEQYF. The DNA for the CDR3 is TGCGCCAGCAGCCCGACTAGCCCACCCTACGAGCAGTACTTC.

This chain joins TRBV9 and TRBJ2-3; possible D gene TRBD2, 6 bases. Trimming removed 6 bases from V and 0 bases from J, with 14 bases in between. From germline, CDR1 is SGDLS and CDR2 YYNGEE. The CDR3 contains 15 residues. The CDR3 region is CASTQTSLSTDTQYF. DNA for the CDR3: TGTGCCAGCACCCAAACTAGCCTAAGCACAGATACGCAGTATTTT.

The gene calls are TRBV6-2 or TRBV6-3 and TRBJ2-4; TRBD2 aligns across 9 bases. Germline V CDR1 and CDR2: MNHEY, SVGEGT. Trimming at V came to 0 bases and at J to 3 bases, leaving 6 bases not matched to a gene. The CDR3 is made up of 17 amino acids. The CDR3, as DNA: TGTGCCAGCAGTTACTCGACAACTAGCGGGTTCAAAAACATTCAGTACTTC. Protein: CASSYSTTSGFKNIQYF.

In its sample, this clone was seen once. Written as DNA, the CDR3 is TGCGCCAGCAGCTTGGCGGGGACTAGCGGCCAAGAGACCCAGTACTTC. Amino acid sequence: CASSLAGTSGQETQYF. The V gene is TRBV5-1, the J gene TRBJ2-5; 11 bases are a match to TRBD2. The CDR3 runs 16 residues. J gave up 1 base and V 0 bases, and 2 bases lay outside the gene matches. In germline, CDR1 is SGHRS, CDR2 YFSETQ.

The chain uses TRBV5-1 and TRBJ2-3; 13 bases agree with TRBD2. In germline, CDR1 is SGHRS, CDR2 YFSETQ. V gave up 3 bases and J gave up 6 bases; unmatched junction bases: 10. The CDR3 covers 17 residues. CDR3 residues: CASSSGLAGVNSDTQYF. CDR3 DNA sequence: TGCGCCAGCAGCTCAGGACTAGCGGGAGTAAATTCCGATACGCAGTATTTT. The whole variable domain, remainder taken from reference TRBV5-1 and TRBJ2-3, is KAGVTQTPRYLIKTRGQQVTLSCSPISGHRSVSWYQQTPGQGLQFLFEYFSETQRNKGNFPGRFSGRQFSNSRSEMNVSTLELGDSALYLCASSSGLAGVNSDTQYFGPGTRLTVL.

This clone showed up just once. V and J are TRBV15 and TRBJ2-3; 8 nucleotides agree with TRBD1. The CDR3 is 14 residues long. CDR1 and CDR2 from the germline V gene are LNHNV and YYDKDF (reference sequence). V shed 6 bases and J 4 bases; nucleotides not matched to a gene: 6. The CDR3: CATRFSGGADTQYF. CDR3 nucleotides: TGTGCCACCAGGTTCTCAGGGGGCGCAGATACGCAGTATTTT.

The genes are TRBV7-4 and TRBJ2-1, with 7 bases fitting TRBD1. After removal of 1 base from V and 5 bases from J, the junction contained 11 bases not matched to a gene. CDR1 is SGHVT, CDR2 SQSDAQ, per germline. The CDR3 is 17 amino acids. CDR3 amino acids: CASSLDFRTGFDNEQFF. CDR3 bases: TGTGCCAGCAGCTTAGATTTCCGGACAGGTTTCGACAATGAGCAGTTCTTC.

The chain recombines TRBV6-1 with TRBJ2-4; unclear D gene. V was pared by 1 base and J by 4 bases, with 8 bases between. Looked up from germline, CDR1 is MNHNS and CDR2 is SASEGT. The length of the CDR3 is 14 residues. CDR3: CASSEGQVKNIQYF. CDR3 in DNA: TGTGCCAGCAGTGAAGGGCAGGTGAAAAACATTCAGTACTTC.

The V call is TRBV28, the J call TRBJ2-1; 10 nucleotides agree with TRBD2. V dropped 4 bases and J dropped 7; count of bases not matched to a gene: 7. The CDR3 is 15 amino acids. CDR1 MDHEN and CDR2 SYDVKM come from the germline V gene. CDR3 protein: CASSSLAGFKNEQFF. CDR3 nucleotides: TGTGCCAGCAGTTCACTAGCGGGATTTAAGAATGAGCAGTTCTTC. Supplemented by reference TRBV28 and TRBJ2-1, the full variable domain reads DVKVTQSSRYLVKRTGEKVFLECVQDMDHENMFWYRQDPGLGLRLIYFSYDVKMKEKGDIPEGYSVSREKKERFSLILESASTNQTSMYLCASSSLAGFKNEQFFGPGTRLTVL.

This rearrangement joins TRBV5-4 to TRBJ2-1; 10 bases are a match to TRBD2. Per the germline V gene, CDR1 is SGHNT and CDR2 is YYREEE (reference sequence). V was pared by 4 bases and J by 4 bases, with 5 bases of the junction left unmatched. CDR3 length: 15 residues. CDR3 DNA sequence: TGTGCCAGCAGCAAGACTAGCGGGCGTTACAATGAGCAGTTCTTC. It is translated as CASSKTSGRYNEQFF.

The chain links TRBV5-1 to TRBJ2-7; maybe TRBD1 (6 bases). The germline V gene has CDR1 SGHRS and CDR2 YFSETQ. The CDR3 length is 14 residues. Trimming removed 0 bases from V and 7 bases from J, with 14 bases in between. CDR3 region: CASSLVQGSLEQYF. As DNA, the CDR3 is TGCGCCAGCAGCTTGGTACAGGGTTCTTTGGAGCAGTACTTC.

The chain uses TRBV2 and TRBJ1-1; TRBD1 might be the D (6 bases). Trimming removed 2 bases from V and 5 bases from J, with 18 bases in between. The CDR3 length is 16 residues. The germline V gene encodes CDR1 SNHLY and CDR2 FYNNEI. This chain's CDR3 is CASSERGGGRGTEAFF. DNA of the CDR3: TGTGCCAGCAGTGAAAGGGGGGGCGGCAGGGGTACTGAAGCTTTCTTT. Together with reference TRBV2 and TRBJ1-1, the CDR3 gives the full variable domain: EPEVTQTPSHQVTQMGQEVILRCVPISNHLYFYWYRQILGQKVEFLVSFYNNEISEKSEIFDDQFSVERPDGSNFTLKIRSTKLEDSAMYFCASSERGGGRGTEAFFGQGTRLTVV.

This rearrangement joins TRBV18 to TRBJ2-6; TRBD1 agrees at 9 bases. Trimming took 3 bases from V and 2 from J; bases not matched to a gene: 11. Germline V lookup: CDR1 KGHSH, CDR2 LQKENI. CDR3 size: 19 residues. CDR3 DNA sequence: TGTGCCAGCTCACCCTATTCAGGGACAGGGACTGCTGGGGCCAACGTCCTGACTTTC. It codes for CASSPYSGTGTAGANVLTF.